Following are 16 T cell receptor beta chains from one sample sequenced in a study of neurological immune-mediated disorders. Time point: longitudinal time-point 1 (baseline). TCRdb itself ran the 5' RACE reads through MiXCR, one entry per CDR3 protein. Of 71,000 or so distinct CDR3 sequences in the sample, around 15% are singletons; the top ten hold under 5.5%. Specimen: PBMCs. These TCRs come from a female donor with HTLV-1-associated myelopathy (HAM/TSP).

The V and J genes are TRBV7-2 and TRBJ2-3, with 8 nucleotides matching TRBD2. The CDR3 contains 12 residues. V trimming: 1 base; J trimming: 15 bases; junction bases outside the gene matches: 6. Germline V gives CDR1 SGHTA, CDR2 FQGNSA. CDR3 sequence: CASSLGRGGPYF. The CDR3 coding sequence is TGTGCCAGCAGCTTAGGTCGGGGGGGGCCTTATTTT.

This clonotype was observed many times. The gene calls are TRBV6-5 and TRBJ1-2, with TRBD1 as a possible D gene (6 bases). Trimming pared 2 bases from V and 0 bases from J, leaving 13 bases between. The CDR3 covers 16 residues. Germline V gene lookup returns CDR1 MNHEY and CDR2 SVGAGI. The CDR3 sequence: CASSYDGGRTNYGYTF. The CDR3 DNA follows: TGTGCCAGCAGTTACGACGGGGGCCGTACTAACTATGGCTACACCTTC.

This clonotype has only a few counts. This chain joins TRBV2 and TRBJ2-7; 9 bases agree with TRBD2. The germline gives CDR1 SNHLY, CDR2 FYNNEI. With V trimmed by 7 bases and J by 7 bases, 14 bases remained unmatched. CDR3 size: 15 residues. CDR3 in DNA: TGTGCCAGCAAGGGATCGGCTAGCGGGGTTGGGGAGCAGTACTTC. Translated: CASKGSASGVGEQYF.

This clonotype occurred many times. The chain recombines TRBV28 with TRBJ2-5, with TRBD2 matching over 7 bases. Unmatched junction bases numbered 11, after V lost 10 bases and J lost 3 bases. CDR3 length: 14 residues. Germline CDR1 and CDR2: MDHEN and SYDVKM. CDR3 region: CATQTGTIEETQYF. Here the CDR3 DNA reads TGTGCCACCCAAACCGGGACTATCGAAGAGACCCAGTACTTC.

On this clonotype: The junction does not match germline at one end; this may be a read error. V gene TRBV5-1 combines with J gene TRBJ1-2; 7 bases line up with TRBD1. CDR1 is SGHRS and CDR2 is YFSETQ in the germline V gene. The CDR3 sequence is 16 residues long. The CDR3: CASSPGTVAVNYVYTF. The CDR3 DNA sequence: TGCGCCAGCAGCCCCGGGACAGTTGCTGTTAACTATGTCTACACCTTC.

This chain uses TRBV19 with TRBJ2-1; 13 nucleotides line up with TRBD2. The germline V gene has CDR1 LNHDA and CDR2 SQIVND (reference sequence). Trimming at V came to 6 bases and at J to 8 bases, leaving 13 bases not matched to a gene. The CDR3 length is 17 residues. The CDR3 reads CASSVTGTSGVYDEQFF. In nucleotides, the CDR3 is TGTGCCAGTAGCGTAACCGGGACTAGCGGGGTATATGATGAGCAGTTCTTC.

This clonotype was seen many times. The CDR3 reads CASSYGTYNSPLHF. CDR3 coding DNA: TGTGCCAGCAGCTACGGGACATATAATTCACCCCTCCACTTT. V and J are TRBV11-2 and TRBJ1-6; D may be TRBD1 (6 bases). V lost 4 bases to trimming and J lost 4 bases, with 8 bases between them. There are 14 residues in the CDR3. Germline values: CDR1 SGHAT, CDR2 FQNNGV. Full variable domain (missing parts from reference TRBV11-2 and TRBJ1-6): EAGVAQSPRYKIIEKRQSVAFWCNPISGHATLYWYQQILGQGPKLLIQFQNNGVVDDSQLPKDRFSAERLKGVDSTLKIQPAKLEDSAVYLCASSYGTYNSPLHFGNGTRLTVT.

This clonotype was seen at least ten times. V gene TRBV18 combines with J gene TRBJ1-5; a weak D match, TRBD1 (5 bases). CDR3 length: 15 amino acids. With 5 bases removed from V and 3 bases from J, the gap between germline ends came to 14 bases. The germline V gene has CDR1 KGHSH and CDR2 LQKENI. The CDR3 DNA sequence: TGTGCCAGCTCAACGCAGGGTAGGAACAATCAGCCCCAGCATTTT. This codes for CASSTQGRNNQPQHF.

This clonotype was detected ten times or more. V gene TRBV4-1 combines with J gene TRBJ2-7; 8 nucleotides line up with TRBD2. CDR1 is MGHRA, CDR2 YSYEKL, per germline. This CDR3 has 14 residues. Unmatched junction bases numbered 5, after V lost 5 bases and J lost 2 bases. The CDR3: CASSYGLAAYEQYF. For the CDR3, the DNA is TGCGCCAGCAGCTATGGACTAGCCGCCTACGAGCAGTACTTC.

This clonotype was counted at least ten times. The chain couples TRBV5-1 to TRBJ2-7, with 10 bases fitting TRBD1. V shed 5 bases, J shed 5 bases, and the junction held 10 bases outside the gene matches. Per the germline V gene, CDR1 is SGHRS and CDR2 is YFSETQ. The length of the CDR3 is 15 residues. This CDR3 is CASSSTGTGDDEQYF. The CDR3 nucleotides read TGCGCCAGCAGTAGTACCGGGACAGGGGACGACGAGCAGTACTTC.

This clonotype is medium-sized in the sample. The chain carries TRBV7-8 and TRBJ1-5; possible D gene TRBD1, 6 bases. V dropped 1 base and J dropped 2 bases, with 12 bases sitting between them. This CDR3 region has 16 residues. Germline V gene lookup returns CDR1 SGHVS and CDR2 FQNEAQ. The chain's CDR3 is CASSLERGQGNQPQHF. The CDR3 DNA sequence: TGTGCCAGCAGCTTAGAGCGGGGGCAGGGCAATCAGCCCCAGCATTTT.

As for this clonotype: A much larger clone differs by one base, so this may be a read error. CDR3 protein: CASSPGPRKGDQFF. DNA for the CDR3: TGCGCCAGCAGCCCCGGCCCTAGGAAGGGTGATCAGTTCTTC. The rearrangement joins TRBV5-1 to TRBJ2-1; the D is unclear. CDR3 size: 14 residues. Germline V gene sequence: CDR1 SGHRS, CDR2 YFSETQ. Trimming removed 4 bases at V and 13 bases at J, with 21 bases between.

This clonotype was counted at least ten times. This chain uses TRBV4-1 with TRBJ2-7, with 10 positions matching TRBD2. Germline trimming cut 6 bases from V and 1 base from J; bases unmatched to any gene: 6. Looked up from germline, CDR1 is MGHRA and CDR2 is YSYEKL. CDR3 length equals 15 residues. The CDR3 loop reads CASRSLAGASYEQYF. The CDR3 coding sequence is TGCGCCAGCAGATCCCTAGCGGGGGCATCCTACGAGCAGTACTTC.

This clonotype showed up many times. The chain's CDR3 is CGTGTLTGELFF. The DNA of the CDR3 is TGTGGGACAGGGACGCTCACCGGGGAGCTGTTTTTT. J is TRBJ2-2 and V is TRBV28; 8 nucleotides agree with TRBD1. The CDR3 runs 12 residues. The germline V gene encodes CDR1 MDHEN and CDR2 SYDVKM.

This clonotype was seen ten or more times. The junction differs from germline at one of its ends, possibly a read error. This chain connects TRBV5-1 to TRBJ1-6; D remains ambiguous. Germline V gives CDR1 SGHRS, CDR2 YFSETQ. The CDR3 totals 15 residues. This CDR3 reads CASSTTDTYYSPLHF. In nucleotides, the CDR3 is TGCGCCAGCAGCACAACAGACACCTATTATTCACCCCTCCACTTT.

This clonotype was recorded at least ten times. Written as DNA, the CDR3 is TGCAGTGCTTTGCCGGGAGCCTCCTCGCCGAACACTGAAGCTTTCTTT. Amino acid sequence: CSALPGASSPNTEAFF. The chain joins TRBV20-1 to TRBJ1-1; D is ambiguous. The CDR3 sequence is 16 residues long. Trimming pared 5 bases from V and 1 base from J, leaving 20 bases between. Germline V lookup: CDR1 DFQATT, CDR2 SNEGSKA (reference sequence).